These T cell receptor beta chains were read from a single sample in a study of OX40 agonist ivuxolimab in advanced cancers. Sequenced by immunoSEQ multiplex PCR; TCRdb stores in-frame clones only, minus some. The sample carries around 10,000 clones, 76% recorded once. Sample: CD4+ or CD8+ T cells sorted from blood, taken in a trial of the OX40 agonist ivuxolimab. These receptors all come from an adult with an advanced solid tumor such as melanoma, head and neck, liver or kidney cancer. The CDR3 runs from the conserved cysteine through the conserved F or W. A D gene is named only where the DNA matches it firmly. Not every row has a clone size; where given, it reads once, few, many or a size class.

TRBV30	few	.	TRBJ2-5	TGTGCCTGGAGTGTGGGAGGAGGGGAGACCCAGTACTTC	CAWSVGGGETQYF
TRBV28	.	.	TRBJ1-1	TGTGCCAGCTTATTCGGTACTATGAACACTGAAGCTTTCTTT	CASLFGTMNTEAFF
TRBV13	.	.	TRBJ2-3	TGTGCCAGCAGCGACGGGGGGCGGGCAGATACGCAGTATTTT	CASSDGGRADTQYF
TRBV28	few	TRBD2	TRBJ2-1	TGTGCCAGCATCGGGTATAGCGGGGGATACAATGAGCAGTTCTTC	CASIGYSGGYNEQFF
TRBV2	.	.	TRBJ1-4	TGTGCCAGCAAAGACCATACTAATGAAAAACTGTTTTTT	CASKDHTNEKLFF
TRBV5-1	.	.	TRBJ1-5	TGCGCCAGCAGCTCGACAACCGGTAGCAATCAGCCCCAGCATTTT	CASSSTTGSNQPQHF
TRBV9	.	.	TRBJ1-6	TGTGCCAGCAGCTCCCGCGGGGGCTCTTCACCCCTCCACTTT	CASSSRGGSSPLHF
TRBV11-3	.	.	TRBJ2-2	TGTGCCAGCAGCTCCCGAGACAGGCACACCGGGGAGCTGTTTTTT	CASSSRDRHTGELFF
TRBV9	once	TRBD1	TRBJ1-6	TGTGCCAGCAGCGTGGACAGGGTTAATTCACCCCTCCACTTT	CASSVDRVNSPLHF
TRBV30	.	.	TRBJ2-7	TGTGCCTGGAGTGTTGACCGGATGGACGAGCAGTACTTC	CAWSVDRMDEQYF
TRBV7-3	.	.	TRBJ2-7	TGTGCCAGCAGCTTTCAGGGTTCCGAGCAGTACTTC	CASSFQGSEQYF
TRBV6-4	.	.	TRBJ2-6	TGTGCCAGCAGCGGAGGGGACAAGCCAGCCTCTGGGGCCAACGTCCTGACTTTC	CASSGGDKPASGANVLTF
TRBV15	.	TRBD2	TRBJ2-1	TGTGCCACCAGCAGGGATAGCGGGGCTAGCTCCTACAATGAGCAGTTCTTC	CATSRDSGASSYNEQFF
TRBV9	.	TRBD2	TRBJ2-3	TGTGCCAGCAGCGTATTGAGCGGGGAAACTGCTACGCAGTATTTT	CASSVLSGETATQYF
TRBV5-8	.	.	TRBJ2-3	TGTGCCAGCAGCTCATCCCCGTCAGATACGCAGTATTTT	CASSSSPSDTQYF
TRBV30	.	.	TRBJ1-1	TGTGCCTGGGTTTCTGCGGGGGGAATAGTTGAAGCTTTCTTT	CAWVSAGGIVEAFF
TRBV21-1	.	.	TRBJ2-5	TGTGCCAGCAGCCGCGGGCCTAAAGAGACCCAGTACTTC	CASSRGPKETQYF
TRBV29-1	.	.	TRBJ1-6	TGCAGCGTTGGAGGGGGGGTAAAGAGGACAAATTCACCCCTCCACTTT	CSVGGGVKRTNSPLHF
TRBV27	.	.	TRBJ2-7	TGTGCCAGCAGTTTATTGCGGGGATACTACGAGCAGTACTTC	CASSLLRGYYEQYF
TRBV2	.	TRBD2	TRBJ2-3	TGTGCCAGCAGTGTACTAGCGGGGGGTGTAGATACGCAGTATTTT	CASSVLAGGVDTQYF
TRBV7-8	.	TRBD2	TRBJ2-1	TGTGCCAGCAGCTCCCGACTAGCGGGGGTGAATGACAAGCAGTTCTTC	CASSSRLAGVNDKQFF
TRBV4-1	.	.	TRBJ1-2	TGCGCCAGCAGCCAAGTCCACAAGGCCCCGGTAGGTGGCTACACCTTC	CASSQVHKAPVGGYTF
TRBV6-1	.	.	TRBJ1-2	TGTGCCAGCAGTGAACCGATCGACAGGCGGTATGGCTACACCTTC	CASSEPIDRRYGYTF
TRBV28	.	TRBD1	TRBJ1-1	TGTGCCAGCAGTCCAGATACAGGGGTCACTGAAGCTTTCTTT	CASSPDTGVTEAFF
TRBV7-9	.	TRBD2	TRBJ2-3	TGTGCCAGCAGCGTGGGACTAACAGATACGCAGTATTTT	CASSVGLTDTQYF
TRBV5-1	once	.	TRBJ1-2	TGCGCCAGCAACCAGGGATCCGAGTATGGCTACACCTTC	CASNQGSEYGYTF
TRBV28	.	.	TRBJ2-5	TGTGCCAGCAGTCCCCGGTACTCTACAGAGGGCGAAAGGGACCAAGAGACCCAGTACTTC	CASSPRYSTEGERDQETQYF
TRBV18	once	.	TRBJ2-2	TGTGCCAGCTCACCACCGTCTGGTATCGGGGAGCTGTTTTTT	CASSPPSGIGELFF
TRBV7-3	.	TRBD2	TRBJ2-1	TGTGCCAGCAGCTTAGAACTAGCGATGAACAATGAGCAGTTCTTC	CASSLELAMNNEQFF
TRBV7-9	few	.	TRBJ2-2	TGTGCCAGCAGCTTATGGGAAAACACCGGGGAGCTGTTTTTT	CASSLWENTGELFF
TRBV5-4	.	.	TRBJ2-7	TGTGCCAGCAGCTTAGCTTACGAGCAGTACTTC	CASSLAYEQYF
TRBV28	.	.	TRBJ1-5	TGTGCCAGCAGTAGACGGGACCTACTAGGAATACTCAATCAGCCCCAGCATTTT	CASSRRDLLGILNQPQHF
TRBV14	.	.	TRBJ2-1	TGTGCCAGCAGCCAAGATATCCTAGCATACAATGAGCAGTTCTTC	CASSQDILAYNEQFF
TRBV30	.	.	TRBJ2-5	TGTGCCTGTACGGTGGGGGGACAAGAGACCCAGTACTTC	CACTVGGQETQYF
TRBV2	.	.	TRBJ1-2	TGTGCCAGCCAGAAAGGGGCAGGGAGGAACTATGGCTACACCTTC	CASQKGAGRNYGYTF
TRBV6-1	few	.	TRBJ2-3	TGTGCCAGCGGTTGGAACACAGATACGCAGTATTTT	CASGWNTDTQYF
TRBV29-1	.	.	TRBJ1-2	TGCAGCGTTGAAACGGACAGCTATGGCTACACCTTC	CSVETDSYGYTF
TRBV5-5	.	TRBD1	TRBJ2-7	TGTGCCAGCAGCCTCCCGGACAGGGGGTTGCCCTACGAGCAGTACTTC	CASSLPDRGLPYEQYF
TRBV29-1	.	TRBD1	TRBJ2-2	TGCAGCACCCGATTGGGGACAGGGGGGCGGGGGGAGCTGTTTTTT	CSTRLGTGGRGELFF
TRBV28	few	.	TRBJ1-2	TGTGCCAGCAGTTTGTGGGGCGCCCAGAACGATGGCTACACCTTC	CASSLWGAQNDGYTF
TRBV19	few	.	TRBJ1-5	TGTGCCAGGGGAGTGCCGGACAGATCTTCGTTAACCTGTAGCAATCAGCCCCAGCATTTT	CARGVPDRSSLTCSNQPQHF
TRBV7-9	.	.	TRBJ1-3	TGTGCCAGCAGCACCTCGGGGGGCGGCAGTCGCGGAAACACCATATATTTT	CASSTSGGGSRGNTIYF
TRBV11-1	.	.	TRBJ1-1	TGTGCCAGCAGCTTTGGACAGTCTGAAGCTTTCTTT	CASSFGQSEAFF
TRBV19	.	TRBD2	TRBJ2-1	TGTGCCAGTAGTATTCAGCGGGGGAGATCGACGAATGAGCAGTTCTTC	CASSIQRGRSTNEQFF
TRBV19	.	.	TRBJ1-6	TGTGCCAGTAGTGCCGGGGTCACCTATAATTCACCCCTCCACTTT	CASSAGVTYNSPLHF
TRBV11-3	.	.	TRBJ2-7	TGTGCCAGCAGCCTGACCTACTTGGAGCAGTACTTC	CASSLTYLEQYF
TRBV5-4	.	TRBD2	TRBJ2-3	TGTGCCAGCAGCATAAGGCTAGCGGGGGGCCCCACAGATACGCAGTATTTT	CASSIRLAGGPTDTQYF
TRBV7-2	.	TRBD2	TRBJ2-7	TGTGCCAGCAGCTTGGGACTAGCGGCCTACGAGCAGTACTTC	CASSLGLAAYEQYF
TRBV11-3	.	.	TRBJ2-7	TGTGCCAGCAGCTTACTACCCGGCACCTCCTACGAGCAGTACTTC	CASSLLPGTSYEQYF
TRBV7-9	few	.	TRBJ1-2	TGTGCCAGCAGCTTAGGGGGTGGATATGGCTACACCTTC	CASSLGGGYGYTF
TRBV7-1	.	.	TRBJ2-7	TGTGCCAGCAGTCTCGATGAGAAGACTCGCTACGAGCAGTACTTC	CASSLDEKTRYEQYF